This T cell receptor (beta chain) was documented in a study of shared clonotypes between healthy human individuals. Here immunoSEQ multiplex PCR was the method, and the copy in TCRdb shows in-frame clones only, minus some. The table includes 2 million to 2.5 million clones, about 95% detected once. Looked up from germline, CDR1 is SGDLS and CDR2 is YYNGEE. The CDR3 is 14 amino acids. Losses at the gene ends were 3 bases for V and 4 bases for J; bases not matched to a gene: 3. CD45RO-negative, CCR7-selected cells formed the naive CD8 fraction, which excluded terminally differentiated effector memory CD45RA+ cells.

This chain links TRBV9 with TRBJ1-5, with 8 bases fitting TRBD1. The receptor was isolated from a man younger than 35 in good health. The sequencing sample was made of naive CD8+ T cells sorted from blood. CDR3 in amino acids: CASSADRVNQPQHF. CDR3 coding DNA: TGTGCCAGCAGCGCGGACAGGGTTAATCAGCCCCAGCATTTT.